The 21 T cell receptor beta chains below come from one sample, sequenced in a study of OX40 agonist ivuxolimab in advanced cancers. The protocol was immunoSEQ multiplex PCR, while the TCRdb copy is restricted to in-frame clones and leaves out a portion. The sample lists about 71,000 clones; roughly nine tenths were seen once. Sequencing was performed on CD4+ or CD8+ T cells sorted from blood, taken in a trial of the OX40 agonist ivuxolimab. The receptors come from an adult with an advanced solid tumor such as melanoma, head and neck, liver or kidney cancer.

The chain recombines TRBV4-2 with TRBJ2-2, with 8 bases that match TRBD2. The CDR3 consists of 15 residues. The V gene's germline CDR1 is LGHNA and CDR2 YNFKEQ. V lost 0 bases and J lost 4; bases outside the gene matches: 1. The CDR3 DNA sequence: TGTGCCAGCAGCCAAGATGGGACTAGCACCGGGGAGCTGTTTTTT. Its translation is CASSQDGTSTGELFF.

V gene TRBV11-2 combines with J gene TRBJ1-5; D is possibly TRBD1 (6 bases). Germline CDR1 SGHAT, CDR2 FQNNGV. The CDR3 has 15 residues. V was trimmed by 1 base and J by 9 bases, leaving 16 bases between them. The CDR3 loop is CASSLAFPGDGPQHF. The CDR3 DNA follows: TGTGCCAGCAGCTTAGCTTTCCCAGGGGACGGGCCCCAGCATTTT.

The chain is built from TRBV5-4 and TRBJ1-1, with D tentatively TRBD1 (5 bases). The CDR3 loop spans 17 amino acids. V lost 1 base and J lost 1, with 17 bases in between. Looked up from germline, CDR1 is SGHNT and CDR2 is YYREEE (reference sequence). CDR3 sequence reads: CASSLISFGGENTEAFF. The CDR3 bases are TGTGCCAGCAGCTTGATCAGCTTCGGGGGGGAGAACACTGAAGCTTTCTTT.

The chain carries TRBV28 and TRBJ2-1; possible D gene TRBD1, 5 bases. This CDR3 comprises 15 residues. V was trimmed by 2 bases and J by 2 bases, leaving 10 bases between them. Germline CDR1 and CDR2: MDHEN and SYDVKM. The CDR3 DNA is TGTGCCAGCAGTTTACCCCAGGGTACCTACAATGAGCAGTTCTTC. Its translation: CASSLPQGTYNEQFF.

The chain joins TRBV4-3 to TRBJ2-1; TRBD2 agrees at 10 bases. Germline lookup yields CDR1 LGHNA and CDR2 YSLEER. J was trimmed by 0 bases and V by 0 bases; bases with no gene match: 14. The CDR3 consists of 21 residues. The CDR3 DNA reads TGCGCCAGCAGCCAAGACCATATGGGAACTAGCGGGACGAGCTCCTACAATGAGCAGTTCTTC. As protein: CASSQDHMGTSGTSSYNEQFF.

In DNA form, the CDR3 reads TGTGCCAGCAGCTTAGTAGCAGGGGGTGAGCAGTTCTTC. Protein sequence: CASSLVAGGEQFF. The rearrangement uses TRBV7-9 and TRBJ2-1; TRBD1 agrees at 7 bases. Looked up from germline, CDR1 is SEHNR and CDR2 is FQNEAQ (reference sequence). The CDR3 has 13 amino acids. The trim removed 1 base at V and 9 bases at J, leaving 3 bases unmatched.

The CDR3 reads CASSYRDSGNTIYF. In DNA form, the CDR3 reads TGTGCCAGCAGTTACCGGGACAGTGGAAACACCATATATTTT. The chain couples TRBV6-5 to TRBJ1-3; 7 nucleotides match TRBD1. CDR3 length equals 14 residues. The germline CDR1 and CDR2 sequences are MNHEY and SVGAGI. V lost 2 bases to trimming and J lost 3 bases; unmatched junction nucleotides: 1.

The chain uses TRBV2 and TRBJ1-4; 9 bases fit TRBD1. CDR1 is SNHLY, CDR2 FYNNEI, per germline. This CDR3 has 15 residues. V lost 6 bases, J lost 5 bases, and 7 bases stayed unmatched. The CDR3 DNA follows: TGTGCCAGCAGAGAGGGACAGGGAGGAAATGAAAAACTGTTTTTT. It is translated as CASREGQGGNEKLFF. The full variable domain, its missing parts supplied by reference TRBV2 and TRBJ1-4, is EPEVTQTPSHQVTQMGQEVILRCVPISNHLYFYWYRQILGQKVEFLVSFYNNEISEKSEIFDDQFSVERPDGSNFTLKIRSTKLEDSAMYFCASREGQGGNEKLFFGSGTQLSVL.

The J gene is TRBJ2-7, the V gene TRBV11-2; weak D call: TRBD1 (5 bases). This CDR3 is 13 amino acids long. Germline V lookup: CDR1 SGHAT, CDR2 FQNNGV. The CDR3 DNA follows: TGTGCTACAAGGGGAAGCGTCTCCTACGAGCAGTACTTC. It specifies CATRGSVSYEQYF.

This clone was counted a single time. The CDR3 coding sequence is TGCGCCAGCAGGCCTACAACGTCCCACGAGCAGTACTTC. It translates to CASRPTTSHEQYF. The chain combines TRBV10-2 with TRBJ2-7; no clear D. CDR1 and CDR2 (germline): WSHSY, SAAADI. V was shortened by 6 bases and J by 5 bases, with 14 bases between the two germline ends. This CDR3 region has 13 residues.

The chain joins TRBV6-6 to TRBJ2-7; perhaps TRBD1 as D (7 bases). CDR1 and CDR2 from the germline V gene are MNHNY and SVGAGI (reference sequence). Trimming took off 2 bases at V and 3 bases at J, with 17 bases between the two ends. The CDR3 has 16 residues. The CDR3 is CASSYTGGGFFYEQYF. In DNA form, the CDR3 reads TGTGCCAGCAGTTACACCGGAGGGGGCTTTTTCTACGAGCAGTACTTC.

CDR3 in amino acids: CASSMMVLREQYF. For the CDR3, the DNA is TGTGCCAGTAGTATGATGGTGTTGAGGGAGCAGTACTTC. The chain has TRBV19 and TRBJ2-7; D not certain. The CDR3 extends over 13 amino acids. Trimming removed 3 bases from V and 7 bases from J, with 13 bases in between. CDR1 is LNHDA, CDR2 SQIVND, per germline (reference sequence).

The chain joins TRBV4-1 to TRBJ1-2; D remains ambiguous. The germline gives CDR1 MGHRA, CDR2 YSYEKL. V was clipped by 2 bases and J by 0 bases, with 16 bases between them. The CDR3 length is 17 residues. Here the CDR3 reads CASSQRLREGANYGYTF. CDR3 DNA: TGCGCCAGCAGCCAAAGGCTGCGAGAAGGCGCTAACTATGGCTACACCTTC.

The V and J genes are TRBV5-1 and TRBJ2-3, with 10 bases lining up with TRBD2. Trimming cost V 5 bases and J 2 bases; bases outside gene matches: 8. CDR3 length: 16 amino acids. Germline CDR1 and CDR2: SGHRS and YFSETQ. The CDR3 DNA reads TGCGCCAGCAGTTTTCTAGCGGGAGACCCCACAGATACGCAGTATTTT. Translated: CASSFLAGDPTDTQYF.

The chain combines TRBV7-2 with TRBJ2-1, with 8 nucleotides matching TRBD2. There are 13 residues in the CDR3. Germline-derived CDR1 and CDR2 are SGHTA and FQGNSA. For the CDR3, the DNA is TGTGTAGAGACTAGCGTAAACTACAATGAGCAGTTCTTC. It is translated as CVETSVNYNEQFF.

The genes are TRBV2 and TRBJ1-5; TRBD1 matches at 7 bases. The CDR3 has 14 residues. With V trimmed by 8 bases and J by 5 bases, 9 bases remained unmatched. The V gene's germline CDR1 is SNHLY and CDR2 FYNNEI. CDR3 nucleotide sequence: TGTGCCAGCGCGACAGGGAGGGAAGATCAGCCCCAGCATTTT. The encoded protein is CASATGREDQPQHF.

V usage is TRBV11-2 and J usage is TRBJ2-1; TRBD1 agrees at 12 bases. In germline, CDR1 is SGHAT, CDR2 FQNNGV. CDR3 length: 17 amino acids. The trim removed 2 bases at V and 7 bases at J, leaving 9 bases unmatched. CDR3 sequence: CASSLYQGQGAENEQFF. In DNA form, the CDR3 reads TGTGCCAGCAGCTTATACCAGGGACAGGGGGCCGAAAATGAGCAGTTCTTC.

This chain joins TRBV6-5 and TRBJ2-2; weak D call: TRBD2 (5 bases). The CDR3 runs to 15 residues. Germline V gives CDR1 MNHEY, CDR2 SVGAGI. V lost 2 bases and J 4 bases, leaving 11 bases between the germline ends. The CDR3 coding sequence is TGTGCCAGCAGTTACGCGGAAGAGGGCACCGGGGAGCTGTTTTTT. Translating gives CASSYAEEGTGELFF.

This clone was found once. This chain uses TRBV4-2 with TRBJ2-7, with D perhaps matching TRBD2 (6 bases). This CDR3 spans 18 amino acids. Germline CDR1 LGHNA, CDR2 YNFKEQ. Trimming took off 1 base at V and 0 bases at J, with 19 bases between the two ends. In DNA, the CDR3 is TGTGCCAGCAGCCAAGGAATAATCGGGGACTTGAGCTCCTACGAGCAGTACTTC. It codes for CASSQGIIGDLSSYEQYF.

The CDR3 region has the DNA TGTGCCAGCAGTGAAGGATCGGCGCTCCGTCAGCCCCAGCATTTT. This translates into CASSEGSALRQPQHF. This sequence joins TRBV2 and TRBJ1-5; D not certain. CDR1 and CDR2 from the germline V gene are SNHLY and FYNNEI. This CDR3 spans 15 amino acids. V shed 1 base and J shed 6 bases, with 13 bases lying between them.

This clone is a singleton in its sample. V usage is TRBV27 and J usage is TRBJ1-5; 8 bases are a match to TRBD1. The CDR3 is 16 residues long. V trimming: 5 bases; J trimming: 4 bases; junction bases outside the gene matches: 10. Germline V gene lookup returns CDR1 MNHEY and CDR2 SMNVEV (reference sequence). CDR3 amino acids: CASSPLTGGGNQPQHF. CDR3 nucleotides: TGTGCCAGCAGTCCCCTCACAGGGGGTGGAAATCAGCCCCAGCATTTT.